This TCR beta chain was sequenced in a study of identical twins. Study-wide results and limits: Reduced insertions were recorded for abundant cord blood beta clonotypes, with no such pattern in memory repertoires. Where beta out-of-frame sequences were concerned, excess twin sharing was weaker. An excess of low generation probability was shown by twin-shared out-of-frame alpha sequences.

cDNA molecules carried unique molecular identifiers, and template switching added a universal primer site. From the 5' RACE reads, TCRdb called clonotypes with MiXCR, one entry per CDR3 protein. Among approximately 220,000 distinct CDR3 sequences, around 9.6% were seen once, and the ten largest hold 4.5% to 5.5%. As regards this clonotype: Its antigen is unknown.

Trimming pared 8 bases from V and 7 bases from J, leaving 17 bases between. In germline, CDR1 is MDHEN, CDR2 SYDVKM. This CDR3 region has 13 residues. The sample comprised memory (CD45RO+) T cells sorted from blood. The origin of this receptor is a woman aged 18-29 years in good health. The rearrangement uses TRBV28 and TRBJ2-5; tentatively, D is TRBD1 (6 bases). CDR3 coding DNA: TGTGCCAGCCGCTCTACGATCAGGGGGACCCAGTACTTC. Protein product: CASRSTIRGTQYF.